One T cell receptor beta chain is described in this entry. Its antigen is not identified. Sequencing used immunoSEQ multiplex PCR; TCRdb keeps in-frame clones, though not all of them. This sample has a few hundred thousand clones, with more than 75% found just once. The treatment here: some 20 received Ad26.COV2.S at low or high dose, single or two shots; roughly five received placebo; per-sample allocation not given. Sampling was performed 63 days after the first vaccine or placebo injection. Boston supplied an adult donor aged 18-55 years. Trimming took 2 bases from V and 0 from J, leaving 11 bases between them. The length of the CDR3 is 15 residues. Germline values: CDR1 SGHNT, CDR2 YYREEE (reference sequence). The sample is drawn from a study of Ad26.COV2.S vaccination and SARS-CoV-2 variants. General observations from the study: Substantial post-vaccination breadth of spike-specific CD8+ and CD4+ T cell responses was reported. The study found similar non-spike TCR breadth in vaccine and placebo recipients.

The chain links TRBV5-4 to TRBJ1-2; D is uncertain. The sequence was collected from a person between 18 and 59 years old who received the Ad26.COV2.S COVID-19 vaccine or a placebo. The sample was peripheral blood, taken in a trial of Ad26.COV2.S vaccine versus placebo. The CDR3 sequence: CASSFSPATNYGYTF. CDR3 DNA sequence: TGTGCCAGCAGCTTTTCGCCAGCTACTAACTATGGCTACACCTTC.